Shown below are 27 T cell receptor beta chains from a single sample sequenced in a study of OX40 agonist ivuxolimab in advanced cancers. The assay was immunoSEQ multiplex PCR, and TCRdb's table has in-frame clones only and misses some. Here the sample spans about 27,000 clones, 80% to 85% being singletons. The sequenced sample was CD4+ or CD8+ T cells sorted from blood, obtained in a trial of the OX40 agonist ivuxolimab. Receptors were obtained from an adult with an advanced solid tumor such as melanoma, head and neck, liver or kidney cancer.

The chain couples TRBV7-9 to TRBJ2-7; 7 positions match TRBD2. The CDR3 spans 15 residues. Germline values: CDR1 SEHNR, CDR2 FQNEAQ (reference sequence). The junction had 8 bases not matched to a gene; V was cut back by 6 bases and J by 0 bases. The CDR3 reads CASSHLAAASYEQYF. CDR3 nucleotide sequence: TGTGCCAGCAGTCACCTAGCGGCGGCCTCCTACGAGCAGTACTTC.

V gene TRBV27 combines with J gene TRBJ1-5, with D uncertain. Per germline, CDR1 MNHEY and CDR2 SMNVEV (reference sequence). This CDR3 has 14 amino acids. Trimming removed 0 bases at V and 7 bases at J, with 10 bases between. CDR3 protein: CASSLSVEVQPQHF. The DNA for the CDR3 is TGTGCCAGCAGTTTATCCGTGGAGGTACAGCCCCAGCATTTT.

The gene calls are TRBV10-2 and TRBJ2-5; D call uncertain. The ends were cut back, 3 bases at V and 3 bases at J, with 14 bases in the middle. The CDR3 contains 15 residues. Germline CDR1 reads WSHSY; CDR2 reads SAAADI. The CDR3 coding sequence is TGCGCCAGCAGTGACCCTCTGGTGGGGAAAGAGACCCAGTACTTC. Protein sequence: CASSDPLVGKETQYF.

This chain connects TRBV14 to TRBJ2-7, with D uncertain. This CDR3 comprises 14 residues. V lost 0 bases, J lost 5 bases, and 11 bases lay in between. CDR1 is SGHDN, CDR2 FVKESK, per germline. The CDR3 nucleotides are TGTGCCAGCAGCCAAGAAGACGGGTTCCACGAGCAGTACTTC. Translation gives CASSQEDGFHEQYF. The full variable domain, with the rest looked up from reference TRBV14 and TRBJ2-7, is EAGVTQFPSHSVIEKGQTVTLRCDPISGHDNLYWYRRVMGKEIKFLLHFVKESKQDESGMPNNRFLAERTGGTYSTLKVQPAELEDSGVYFCASSQEDGFHEQYFGPGTRLTVT.

The chain is built from TRBV9 and TRBJ2-1; D gene unclear. V dropped 0 bases and J dropped 7 bases, with 2 bases sitting between them. Germline V gene sequence: CDR1 SGDLS, CDR2 YYNGEE. There are 11 residues in the CDR3. The CDR3 loop reads CASSVENEQFF. CDR3 coding DNA: TGTGCCAGCAGCGTAGAAAATGAGCAGTTCTTC.

This clone was observed a few times. V is TRBV6-5 and J is TRBJ2-7, with 11 bases that match TRBD1. CDR1 and CDR2 (germline): MNHEY, SVGAGI. This CDR3 region has 14 residues. The V gene end was trimmed by 6 bases and the J gene end by 3 bases; junction bases not matched to a gene: 4. CDR3 bases: TGTGCCAGCAGCTTTGGGACAGGGGGCTACGAGCAGTACTTC. Encoded protein: CASSFGTGGYEQYF.

This rearrangement joins TRBV19 to TRBJ2-3; tentative D call: TRBD1 (5 bases). Germline CDR1 is LNHDA and CDR2 is SQIVND (reference sequence). This CDR3 comprises 14 residues. Trimming took off 3 bases at V and 3 bases at J, with 10 bases between the two ends. Written as DNA, the CDR3 is TGTGCCAGTAGTATTGGGGCAGTTACAGATACGCAGTATTTT. This codes for CASSIGAVTDTQYF.

The chain has TRBV6-1 and TRBJ2-1, with D possibly being TRBD1 (6 bases). V lost 10 bases and J 7 bases, leaving 20 bases between the germline ends. Germline V gene data show CDR1 as MNHNS and CDR2 as SASEGT. CDR3 length: 14 amino acids. In nucleotides, the CDR3 is TGTGCCATCAGGACAGCTGGGAAGATTAATGAGCAGTTCTTC. Its translation: CAIRTAGKINEQFF.

The chain is built from TRBV30 and TRBJ2-7; 7 bases fit TRBD2. CDR3 length: 13 amino acids. After removal of 2 bases from V and 5 bases from J, the junction contained 6 bases not matched to a gene. Germline lookup yields CDR1 GTSNPN and CDR2 SVGIG (reference sequence). CDR3 sequence (DNA): TGTGCCTGGAGTTCGACTAGCTGGCACGAGCAGTACTTC. Translation: CAWSSTSWHEQYF.

The V call is TRBV13, the J call TRBJ2-7; D remains unclear. V lost 4 bases and J 4 bases, leaving 20 bases between the germline ends. The CDR3 covers 16 residues. Germline V CDR1 and CDR2: PRHDT, FYEKMQ (reference sequence). CDR3 DNA sequence: TGTGCCAGCAGCTCTGGCAGAAGGACGGATGATTACGAGCAGTACTTC. It is translated as CASSSGRRTDDYEQYF.

J is TRBJ1-1 and V is TRBV7-9; no reliable D call. The CDR3 spans 11 residues. V lost 3 bases to trimming and J lost 4 bases, with 3 bases between them. The germline gives CDR1 SEHNR, CDR2 FQNEAQ (reference sequence). The CDR3 is CASSFGTEAFF. DNA of the CDR3: TGTGCCAGCAGCTTCGGCACTGAAGCTTTCTTT.

This clone has a single count. The chain recombines TRBV2 with TRBJ1-4, with TRBD1 identical over 7 bases. This CDR3 region has 16 residues. V lost 3 bases and J lost 5; bases outside the gene matches: 9. Germline CDR1 SNHLY, CDR2 FYNNEI. DNA for the CDR3: TGTGCCAGCAGTGAGTACGCCGGGACAGCAAATGAAAAACTGTTTTTT. It is translated as CASSEYAGTANEKLFF.

The chain employs TRBV29-1 and TRBJ1-2; D ambiguous. The germline gives CDR1 SQVTM, CDR2 ANQGSEA. The V gene lost 2 bases and the J gene lost 4 bases, with 23 bases spanning the gap. CDR3 length: 17 amino acids. The CDR3 coding sequence is TGCAGCGTTGAATGGAGTGGGTGGCCCCTTACTACCTATGGCTACACCTTC. Translation gives CSVEWSGWPLTTYGYTF.

The CDR3 spells CASGGTYTDTQYF. CDR3 bases: TGTGCCAGCGGAGGGACGTACACAGATACGCAGTATTTT. The chain is built from TRBV6-1 and TRBJ2-3; perhaps TRBD2 as D (6 bases). The CDR3 spans 13 residues. Trimming pared 8 bases from V and 2 bases from J, leaving 11 bases between. CDR1 and CDR2 from the germline V gene are MNHNS and SASEGT.

A few counts support this clone. CDR3: CASSEDRKTQYF. CDR3 bases: TGTGCCAGCAGTGAGGATAGGAAGACCCAGTACTTC. The J gene is TRBJ2-5, the V gene TRBV28; no reliable D call. The CDR3 contains 12 residues. Trimming removed 5 bases from V and 6 bases from J, with 10 bases in between. The germline V gene has CDR1 MDHEN and CDR2 SYDVKM.

The chain links TRBV4-1 to TRBJ1-5; D gene unclear. V was clipped by 1 base and J by 5 bases, with 12 bases between them. This CDR3 is built from 15 residues. CDR1 MGHRA and CDR2 YSYEKL come from the germline V gene. CDR3 in amino acids: CASSQVRGPHQPQHF. In nucleotides, the CDR3 is TGCGCCAGCAGCCAAGTAAGAGGGCCTCATCAGCCCCAGCATTTT.

The chain links TRBV27 to TRBJ2-7, with D possibly matching TRBD1 (6 bases). Germline loops: CDR1 MNHEY, CDR2 SMNVEV (reference sequence). V was trimmed by 1 base and J by 6 bases, leaving 10 bases between them. CDR3 length equals 13 residues. For the CDR3, the DNA is TGTGCCAGCAGTTTATGGGCAGGGGTCGAGCAGTACTTC. Encoded protein: CASSLWAGVEQYF.

The V gene is TRBV10-3, the J gene TRBJ2-5; no firm D call. V gave up 6 bases and J gave up 5 bases, with 13 bases separating them. CDR1 is ENHRY, CDR2 SYGVKD, per germline. The CDR3 is 13 residues long. CDR3 DNA sequence: TGTGCCATCAGGAACGAGGTTCAGGAGACCCAGTACTTC. This translates into CAIRNEVQETQYF.

The chain recombines TRBV5-1 with TRBJ2-4; 12 bases match TRBD2. This CDR3 comprises 17 residues. V was pared by 4 bases and J by 4 bases, with 9 bases of the junction left unmatched. CDR1 and CDR2 from the germline V gene are SGHRS and YFSETQ. In DNA, the CDR3 is TGCGCCAGCAGCACCTACGGACTAGCGGGACCAAAAAACATTCAGTACTTC. Its protein product is CASSTYGLAGPKNIQYF. The variable domain in full, completed from reference TRBV5-1 and TRBJ2-4, reads KAGVTQTPRYLIKTRGQQVTLSCSPISGHRSVSWYQQTPGQGLQFLFEYFSETQRNKGNFPGRFSGRQFSNSRSEMNVSTLELGDSALYLCASSTYGLAGPKNIQYFGAGTRLSVL.

This chain connects TRBV4-1 to TRBJ2-1, with 7 bases identical to TRBD1. The junction had 11 bases not matched to a gene; V was cut back by 0 bases and J by 3 bases. The germline V gene encodes CDR1 MGHRA and CDR2 YSYEKL. The CDR3 is made up of 18 amino acids. DNA of the CDR3: TGCGCCAGCAGCCAAGAAGGGGGCCGAACTAGTAACTACAATGAGCAGTTCTTC. Its protein is CASSQEGGRTSNYNEQFF.

The chain combines TRBV5-6 with TRBJ2-1; D uncertain. V was trimmed by 4 bases and J by 3 bases, leaving 8 bases between them. The CDR3 is 13 amino acids. Germline CDR1 and CDR2: SGHDT and YYEEEE. The CDR3 spells CASSPGRYNEQFF. The CDR3 nucleotides are TGTGCCAGCAGCCCCGGACGCTACAATGAGCAGTTCTTC.

This rearrangement joins TRBV5-6 to TRBJ2-5; 8 bases map to TRBD1. The CDR3 is made up of 13 amino acids. Losses at the gene ends were 4 bases for V and 4 bases for J; bases not matched to a gene: 3. CDR1 SGHDT and CDR2 YYEEEE come from the germline V gene. The CDR3 sequence is CASSQTGVETQYF. CDR3 in DNA: TGTGCCAGCAGCCAGACAGGGGTAGAGACCCAGTACTTC.

This clone appeared once. The chain has TRBV4-1 and TRBJ1-4; weak D call: TRBD1 (6 bases). The CDR3 has 15 amino acids. Per germline, CDR1 MGHRA and CDR2 YSYEKL. Trimming left V 4 bases short and J 1 base short, with 10 bases between. The CDR3: CASSPKQGTNEKLFF. The CDR3 nucleotides are TGCGCCAGCAGCCCGAAACAGGGAACTAATGAAAAACTGTTTTTT.

The gene calls are TRBV6-1 and TRBJ2-1; either TRBD1 or TRBD2 may supply D (5 bases each). Trimming took off 7 bases at V and 4 bases at J, with 14 bases between the two ends. The CDR3 extends over 14 amino acids. From germline, CDR1 is MNHNS and CDR2 SASEGT. DNA of the CDR3: TGTGCCAGCAAAGTCGGGACGGATTACAATGAGCAGTTCTTC. This gives the protein CASKVGTDYNEQFF.

The J gene is TRBJ2-1, the V gene TRBV27, with 10 bases lining up with TRBD2. V lost 8 bases to trimming and J lost 0 bases; unmatched junction nucleotides: 13. This CDR3 region has 18 residues. The V gene's germline CDR1 is MNHEY and CDR2 SMNVEV (reference sequence). CDR3 region: CASSTVGAGGPSYNEQFF. DNA for the CDR3: TGTGCCAGCTCGACCGTGGGAGCGGGAGGGCCCTCCTACAATGAGCAGTTCTTC.

The chain recombines TRBV4-2 with TRBJ2-7; TRBD2 matches at 10 bases. V lost 5 bases to trimming and J lost 6 bases; unmatched junction nucleotides: 10. Germline-derived CDR1 and CDR2 are LGHNA and YNFKEQ. This CDR3 is 15 amino acids long. CDR3 coding DNA: TGTGCCAGCAGCGGGCTAGCGGGAGTTAATCTCGAGCAGTACTTC. Amino acid sequence: CASSGLAGVNLEQYF.

The rearrangement links TRBV9 to TRBJ2-1, with D perhaps matching TRBD2 (6 bases). This CDR3 comprises 15 residues. V shed 4 bases and J shed 5 bases, with 16 bases lying between them. Germline V gene data show CDR1 as SGDLS and CDR2 as YYNGEE. CDR3 amino acids: CASSHGGNTHNEQFF. In DNA form, the CDR3 reads TGTGCCAGCAGCCATGGGGGGAATACCCACAATGAGCAGTTCTTC.